The 32 T cell receptor beta chains listed next were all sequenced from one sample in a study of blood T cell repertoires in COVID-19. The method was immunoSEQ multiplex PCR; TCRdb's version includes in-frame clones alone and lacks a portion of them. The sample yields over 150,000 clones, around 83% seen once. The sequenced material came from peripheral blood. Every receptor here comes from a woman aged 70-85 years with COVID-19, enrolled during active disease.

This chain uses TRBV21-1 with TRBJ2-7; the table's TRBD2 call for D was not verified on the DNA. TRBV21-1 represents a pseudogene. The CDR3 is made up of 19 amino acids. The CDR3 DNA reads as TGTGCCAGCTGTCGCTCACTAGCGGGAGTTGGTCCCCGAGACTACGAGCAGTACTTC. Translating gives CASCRSLAGVGPRDYEQYF.

The CDR3 spells CASSEYSGTGSGELFF. CDR3 coding DNA: TGTGCCAGCAGTGAATACTCCGGGACAGGATCCGGGGAGCTGTTTTTT. This chain links TRBV25-1 with TRBJ2-2; TRBD1 matches at 8 bases. Germline assignment: CDR1 MGHDK and CDR2 SYGVNS. The CDR3 runs to 16 residues. J lost 6 bases, V lost 0 bases, and 6 bases had no gene match.

V gene TRBV7-9 combines with J gene TRBJ2-3, with 8 bases identical to TRBD2. V dropped 1 base and J dropped 4; count of bases not matched to a gene: 7. Germline values: CDR1 SEHNR, CDR2 FQNEAQ (reference sequence). CDR3 length: 16 amino acids. The CDR3 DNA sequence: TGTGCCAGCAGCTTAGTTATAAGCGGGAGCTCAGATACGCAGTATTTT. Its translation is CASSLVISGSSDTQYF.

The chain links TRBV15 to TRBJ1-3; D remains ambiguous. Per the germline V gene, CDR1 is LNHNV and CDR2 is YYDKDF (reference sequence). CDR3 length equals 15 residues. V dropped 2 bases and J dropped 8 bases, with 16 bases sitting between them. This chain's CDR3 is CATSRTRTTGDTIYF. Written as DNA, the CDR3 is TGTGCCACCAGCAGAACCCGGACGACCGGGGACACCATATATTTT.

This chain links TRBV7-3 with TRBJ2-3; 7 bases agree with TRBD1. Germline CDR1 is SGHTA and CDR2 is FQGTGA. V lost 2 bases, J lost 2 bases, and 4 bases stayed unmatched. This CDR3 has 15 residues. For the CDR3, the DNA is TGTGCCAGCAGCTTATGGGGACAGATCACAGATACGCAGTATTTT. Protein product: CASSLWGQITDTQYF.

This clone was found a few times. The V and J genes are TRBV18 and TRBJ1-1; D is perhaps TRBD1 (5 bases). CDR1 and CDR2 (germline): KGHSH, LQKENI. The germline V and J ends were trimmed by 3 bases and 1 base, with 9 bases remaining between them. The CDR3 totals 14 residues. CDR3 sequence reads: CASSPDQGNTEAFF. DNA of the CDR3: TGTGCCAGCTCACCGGATCAGGGGAACACTGAAGCTTTCTTT.

The chain joins TRBV7-2 to TRBJ2-3; 11 bases fit TRBD2. J lost 1 base, V lost 4 bases, and 7 bases had no gene match. The CDR3 covers 17 residues. Germline values: CDR1 SGHTA, CDR2 FQGNSA. The CDR3 region is CASSSRDSGRGTDTQYF. The CDR3 coding sequence is TGTGCCAGCAGCTCTCGCGATAGCGGGAGGGGCACAGATACGCAGTATTTT.

Only one count was recorded for this clone. The CDR3: CASTEAGRGETQYF. The DNA of the CDR3 is TGTGCCAGCACCGAGGCAGGGCGTGGGGAGACCCAGTACTTC. The chain has TRBV2 and TRBJ2-5, with a possible D match to TRBD1 (5 bases). V lost 7 bases and J lost 5, with 17 bases in between. There are 14 residues in the CDR3. Germline V gene sequence: CDR1 SNHLY, CDR2 FYNNEI.

The J gene is TRBJ2-3, the V gene TRBV5-4; the D gene is possibly TRBD1 (5 bases). CDR1 SGHNT and CDR2 YYREEE come from the germline V gene (reference sequence). The CDR3 has 16 amino acids. V was shortened by 5 bases and J by 1 base, with 17 bases between the two germline ends. The CDR3 coding sequence is TGTGCCAGCAGATTAGACAGTCAGGCCCGCACAGATACGCAGTATTTT. Its translation is CASRLDSQARTDTQYF.

The chain combines TRBV19 with TRBJ2-3; 11 bases are a match to TRBD2. Germline CDR1 and CDR2: LNHDA and SQIVND (reference sequence). This CDR3 is built from 17 residues. V trimming: 5 bases; J trimming: 2 bases; junction bases outside the gene matches: 9. CDR3 coding DNA: TGTGCCAGTAGTCAAATGGGACTAGCGGTTTACACAGATACGCAGTATTTT. Translation gives CASSQMGLAVYTDTQYF.

The chain recombines TRBV5-1 with TRBJ2-3; 7 positions agree with TRBD2. Germline CDR1 and CDR2: SGHRS and YFSETQ. V trimming: 2 bases; J trimming: 1 base; junction bases outside the gene matches: 4. The CDR3 consists of 15 residues. The CDR3 spells CASSLRREGTDTQYF. The CDR3 bases are TGCGCCAGCAGCTTACGTCGGGAGGGCACAGATACGCAGTATTTT.

On this clone: Relative to the germline gene, one junction end is altered; a read error may explain this. V gene TRBV6-2 or TRBV6-3 combines with J gene TRBJ2-5; 12 bases align to TRBD2. This CDR3 spans 17 amino acids. In germline, CDR1 is MNHEY, CDR2 SVGEGT. CDR3 DNA: TGTGCCAGCAGTCACTCTGGACTAGCGGGAAACCAAGAGACCCAGTACTTC. Amino acid sequence: CASSHSGLAGNQETQYF.

The chain has TRBV30 and TRBJ1-6; 8 nucleotides agree with TRBD1. The CDR3 has 14 amino acids. With 5 bases clipped from V and 8 bases from J, the junction kept 8 bases outside the gene matches. Germline V gene sequence: CDR1 GTSNPN, CDR2 SVGIG (reference sequence). CDR3 sequence (DNA): TGTGCCTGGTCCCAGGGGGCCGGAGATTCACCCCTCCACTTT. As protein: CAWSQGAGDSPLHF.

This chain connects TRBV6-5 to TRBJ2-1; D perhaps matches TRBD1 (6 bases). V dropped 7 bases and J dropped 2 bases, with 15 bases sitting between them. The CDR3 length is 15 residues. CDR1 is MNHEY, CDR2 SVGAGI, per germline. The CDR3 nucleotides read TGTGCCAGCACCTTGTCGGCAGGGGCCTACAATGAGCAGTTCTTC. This encodes CASTLSAGAYNEQFF.

This chain links TRBV28 with TRBJ2-7, with 8 bases lining up with TRBD1. V shed 3 bases and J 7 bases; nucleotides not matched to a gene: 8. This CDR3 is 14 amino acids long. Germline CDR1 reads MDHEN; CDR2 reads SYDVKM. This CDR3 reads CASSLQGAPLEQYF. DNA for the CDR3: TGTGCCAGCAGTTTGCAGGGGGCGCCTTTGGAGCAGTACTTC.

The chain carries TRBV24-1 and TRBJ2-2; tentatively, D is TRBD1 (5 bases). CDR1 and CDR2 (germline): KGHDR, SFDVKD. CDR3 length: 16 amino acids. With 7 bases removed from V and 0 bases from J, the gap between germline ends came to 14 bases. In nucleotides, the CDR3 is TGTGCCACCAGCGACCGACAGCCCCCGAACACCGGGGAGCTGTTTTTT. Its protein product is CATSDRQPPNTGELFF.

The chain uses TRBV12-5 and TRBJ2-5, with TRBD2 identical over 7 bases. The CDR3 spans 14 residues. Per germline, CDR1 LGHNT and CDR2 FRNRAP. V shed 7 bases, J shed 4 bases, and the junction held 9 bases outside the gene matches. CDR3 sequence (DNA): TGTGCTAGTGCCGCTAGCGGTGGAACAGAGACCCAGTACTTC. This translates into CASAASGGTETQYF.

The V and J genes are TRBV7-2 and TRBJ2-3; the D gene is possibly TRBD2 (6 bases). The CDR3 sequence is 16 residues long. Germline-derived CDR1 and CDR2 are SGHTA and FQGNSA. Between the trimmed V and J ends, which lost 0 bases and 5 bases, there was a span of 15 bases. The CDR3 loop reads CASSLAYRESQDTQYF. The CDR3 DNA reads TGTGCCAGCAGCTTAGCTTACCGGGAGAGCCAAGATACGCAGTATTTT.

The rearrangement uses TRBV28 and TRBJ2-7; 9 bases agree with TRBD1. From germline, CDR1 is MDHEN and CDR2 SYDVKM. The CDR3 loop spans 13 amino acids. J was trimmed by 2 bases and V by 8 bases; bases with no gene match: 4. The CDR3 nucleotides are TGTGCCAGCGAAGGGACAGGGACCTACGAGCAGTACTTC. Protein sequence: CASEGTGTYEQYF. The full variable domain, with the rest looked up from reference TRBV28 and TRBJ2-7, is DVKVTQSSRYLVKRTGEKVFLECVQDMDHENMFWYRQDPGLGLRLIYFSYDVKMKEKGDIPEGYSVSREKKERFSLILESASTNQTSMYLCASEGTGTYEQYFGPGTRLTVT.

In this sample, this clone turned up a few times. The chain employs TRBV5-1 and TRBJ1-5; D not certain. The ends were cut back, 0 bases at V and 9 bases at J, with 10 bases in the middle. Germline lookup yields CDR1 SGHRS and CDR2 YFSETQ. CDR3 length: 13 residues. The DNA of the CDR3 is TGCGCCAGCAGCTTGGAGTGGGGAGGGCCCCAGCATTTT. Translating it yields CASSLEWGGPQHF.

CDR3 nucleotides: TGCGCCAGCAGCCCGGGAGATGGGACTAGCCCCAAGAATGAGCAGTTCTTC. Amino acids: CASSPGDGTSPKNEQFF. The chain joins TRBV5-1 to TRBJ2-1; 9 bases are a match to TRBD2. The CDR3 sequence is 17 residues long. J gave up 7 bases and V 4 bases, and 15 bases lay outside the gene matches. Germline assignment: CDR1 SGHRS and CDR2 YFSETQ.

The chain uses TRBV27 and TRBJ2-5; the D gene is possibly TRBD2 (6 bases). There are 14 residues in the CDR3. CDR1 is MNHEY and CDR2 is SMNVEV in the germline V gene (reference sequence). Trimming shortened V by 2 bases and J by 4 bases, and 11 bases separated the two germline ends. The CDR3 here is CASSLGGPLETQYF. CDR3 nucleotides: TGTGCCAGCAGTTTAGGAGGGCCCCTAGAGACCCAGTACTTC.

This clone was seen many times. The rearrangement links TRBV7-2 to TRBJ1-3; D might be TRBD1 (5 bases). CDR1 is SGHTA and CDR2 is FQGNSA in the germline V gene. V gave up 4 bases and J gave up 4 bases, with 8 bases separating them. The CDR3 has 13 residues. CDR3 sequence: CASSSGGGNTIYF. CDR3 DNA: TGTGCCAGCAGCTCGGGGGGAGGAAACACCATATATTTT.

This CDR3 is CASRSGYTGELFF. The CDR3 DNA follows: TGTGCCAGCAGGAGCGGGTACACCGGGGAGCTGTTTTTT. The gene calls are TRBV9 and TRBJ2-2; perhaps TRBD2 as D (6 bases). Germline CDR1 reads SGDLS; CDR2 reads YYNGEE. V was trimmed by 5 bases and J by 3 bases, leaving 8 bases between them. This CDR3 spans 13 amino acids. The variable domain in full, with the rest retrieved from reference TRBV9 and TRBJ2-2, is DSGVTQTPKHLITATGQRVTLRCSPRSGDLSVYWYQQSLDQGLQFLIQYYNGEERAKGNILERFSAQQFPDLHSELNLSSLELGDSALYFCASRSGYTGELFFGEGSRLTVL.

The chain uses TRBV29-1 and TRBJ2-5; D is perhaps TRBD2 (5 bases). The CDR3 runs to 12 residues. The V and J ends lost 2 bases and 3 bases respectively, with 7 bases between them. CDR1 and CDR2 (germline): SQVTM, ANQGSEA. The CDR3 sequence is CSVESGKETQYF. Here the CDR3 DNA reads TGCAGCGTTGAATCGGGGAAAGAGACCCAGTACTTC.

This chain uses TRBV10-3 with TRBJ2-7; D might be TRBD2 (5 bases). Germline CDR1 ENHRY, CDR2 SYGVKD. The CDR3 runs 11 residues. V was trimmed by 11 bases and J by 0 bases, leaving 8 bases between them. The CDR3 loop is CAAGDSYEQYF. The CDR3 DNA follows: TGTGCCGCCGGGGACTCCTACGAGCAGTACTTC.

This clone was picked up one time. The chain links TRBV3-1 (or the pseudogene TRBV3-2) to TRBJ2-5, with 8 bases matching TRBD1. The CDR3 sequence is 15 residues long. Unmatched junction bases numbered 9, after V lost 4 bases and J lost 5 bases. The germline gives CDR1 LGHDT, CDR2 YNNKEL (reference sequence). CDR3 amino acids: CASSLTGGSGETQYF. The CDR3 DNA reads TGTGCCAGCAGCCTTACAGGGGGATCGGGCGAGACCCAGTACTTC.

In its sample, this clone was seen once. CDR3 amino acids: CASSPYGTSIGELFF. Written as DNA, the CDR3 is TGTGCCAGCAGCCCTTACGGGACTAGCATCGGGGAGCTGTTTTTT. V gene TRBV3-1 (or the pseudogene TRBV3-2) combines with J gene TRBJ2-2; 9 bases align to TRBD2. Trimming cost V 4 bases and J 7 bases; bases outside gene matches: 7. Germline V gene sequence: CDR1 LGHDT, CDR2 YNNKEL (reference sequence). The CDR3 loop spans 15 amino acids.

This rearrangement joins TRBV5-4 to TRBJ2-1; D perhaps matches TRBD2 (5 bases). The germline V gene encodes CDR1 SGHNT and CDR2 YYREEE (reference sequence). V was shortened by 4 bases and J by 0 bases, with 14 bases between the two germline ends. The CDR3 loop spans 16 amino acids. Written as DNA, the CDR3 is TGTGCCAGCAGCCCTCGGACTGATAGCTCCTACAATGAGCAGTTCTTC. It translates to CASSPRTDSSYNEQFF.

This clone turned up a few times. This rearrangement joins TRBV29-1 to TRBJ1-1; D remains ambiguous. V lost 4 bases to trimming and J lost 1 base, with 10 bases between them. This CDR3 is 13 amino acids long. Germline lookup yields CDR1 SQVTM and CDR2 ANQGSEA. In nucleotides, the CDR3 is TGCAGCGTTGCTCAGTCCCCGAACACTGAAGCTTTCTTT. As protein: CSVAQSPNTEAFF.

This clone has just a few counts. The genes are TRBV24-1 and TRBJ1-5; the D gene is possibly TRBD1 (5 bases). The CDR3 loop spans 14 amino acids. Germline CDR1 and CDR2: KGHDR and SFDVKD. Between the trimmed V and J ends, which lost 3 bases and 5 bases, there was a span of 10 bases. In nucleotides, the CDR3 is TGTGCCACCAGTGATAGTTGGGGCTATCAGCCCCAGCATTTT. Translating gives CATSDSWGYQPQHF.

The chain links TRBV19 to TRBJ2-7; 8 nucleotides align to TRBD2. The CDR3 contains 14 residues. The junction had 3 bases not matched to a gene; V was cut back by 5 bases and J by 0 bases. Germline lookup yields CDR1 LNHDA and CDR2 SQIVND (reference sequence). DNA of the CDR3: TGTGCCAGTAGTTTCAGCGGGGGCTCCTACGAGCAGTACTTC. Amino acid sequence: CASSFSGGSYEQYF.